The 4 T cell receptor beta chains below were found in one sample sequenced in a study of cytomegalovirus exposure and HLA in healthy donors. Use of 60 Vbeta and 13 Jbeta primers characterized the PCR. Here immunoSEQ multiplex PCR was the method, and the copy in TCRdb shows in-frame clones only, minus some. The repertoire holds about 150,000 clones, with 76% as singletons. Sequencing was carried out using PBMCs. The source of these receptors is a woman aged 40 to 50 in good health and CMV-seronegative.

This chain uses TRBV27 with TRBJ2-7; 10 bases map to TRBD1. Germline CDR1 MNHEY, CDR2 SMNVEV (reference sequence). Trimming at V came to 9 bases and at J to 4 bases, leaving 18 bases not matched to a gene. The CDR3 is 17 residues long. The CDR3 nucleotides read TGTGCCAGTAATACGGGACAGGGGCTTGTCATGGGTTACGAGCAGTACTTC. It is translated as CASNTGQGLVMGYEQYF.

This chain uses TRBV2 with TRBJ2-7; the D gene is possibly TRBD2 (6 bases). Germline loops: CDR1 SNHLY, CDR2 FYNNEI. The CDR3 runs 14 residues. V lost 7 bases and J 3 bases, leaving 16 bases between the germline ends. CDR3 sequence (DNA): TGTGCCAGCATTCAAGATAGCGGACTCTACGAGCAGTACTTC. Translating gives CASIQDSGLYEQYF.

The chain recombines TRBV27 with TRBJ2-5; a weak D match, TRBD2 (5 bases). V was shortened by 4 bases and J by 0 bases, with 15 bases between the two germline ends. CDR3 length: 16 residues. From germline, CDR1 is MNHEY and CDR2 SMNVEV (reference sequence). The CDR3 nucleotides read TGTGCCAGCAGTTATCGCGGGCCGAGTAACCAAGAGACCCAGTACTTC. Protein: CASSYRGPSNQETQYF.

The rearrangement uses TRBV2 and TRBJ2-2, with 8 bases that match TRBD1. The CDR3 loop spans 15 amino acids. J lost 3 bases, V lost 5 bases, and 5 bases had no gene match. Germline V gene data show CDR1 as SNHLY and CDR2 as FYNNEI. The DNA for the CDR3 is TGTGCCAGCAGTTGGGACAGGTTGTACACCGGGGAGCTGTTTTTT. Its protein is CASSWDRLYTGELFF.